This is a list of T cell receptor beta chains from one sample in a study of cytomegalovirus exposure and HLA in healthy donors. Assay used: immunoSEQ multiplex PCR; TCRdb lists only in-frame clones, some missing. The sample consists of 180,000 or so clones, roughly 88% of them appearing once. The specimen was PBMCs. Receptors were obtained from a young man in good health and CMV-seropositive. Both conserved end residues are part of each CDR3. The D gene is left open where the match is weak. The size of a clone is reported for some rows only, either as once, few or many, or as a class for expanded clones.

j_call: TRBJ2-2; v_call: TRBV4-1; d_call: .; clone_size: .; cdr3_nt: TGCGCCAGCCAGGGGGGAACCGGGGAGCTGTTTTTT; cdr3_aa: CASQGGTGELFF
j_call: TRBJ2-3; v_call: TRBV7-8; d_call: TRBD2; clone_size: .; cdr3_nt: TGTGCCAGCAGCTTGACTAGCCGGAGCACAGATACGCAGTATTTT; cdr3_aa: CASSLTSRSTDTQYF
j_call: TRBJ1-1; v_call: TRBV27; d_call: TRBD1; clone_size: .; cdr3_nt: TGTGCCAGCAGTTCCGTCCGACAGGGCGCCTTTAACACTGAAGCTTTCTTT; cdr3_aa: CASSSVRQGAFNTEAFF
j_call: TRBJ1-5; v_call: TRBV4-3; d_call: .; clone_size: .; cdr3_nt: TGCGCCAGCAGCCAAGATCGGGCAGGGAGGAATCAGCCCCAGCATTTT; cdr3_aa: CASSQDRAGRNQPQHF
j_call: TRBJ1-2; v_call: TRBV27; d_call: .; clone_size: .; cdr3_nt: TGTGCCAGCAGTCAAGGACAGATCTATGGCTACACCTTC; cdr3_aa: CASSQGQIYGYTF
j_call: TRBJ1-6; v_call: TRBV27; d_call: .; clone_size: .; cdr3_nt: TGTGCCAGCAGATCGGGAACAGGGCATTCACCCCTCCACTTT; cdr3_aa: CASRSGTGHSPLHF
j_call: TRBJ1-3; v_call: TRBV15; d_call: .; clone_size: .; cdr3_nt: TGTGCCACCAGCAGCAAGGGGGAGAGCGCGTTGACTGGAAACACCATATATTTT; cdr3_aa: CATSSKGESALTGNTIYF
j_call: TRBJ2-3; v_call: TRBV27; d_call: TRBD2; clone_size: .; cdr3_nt: TGTGCCATCTCGAGCGGGGGCCGTAGCACAGATACGCAGTATTTT; cdr3_aa: CAISSGGRSTDTQYF
j_call: TRBJ1-1; v_call: TRBV6-1; d_call: .; clone_size: .; cdr3_nt: TGTGCCAGCACGAGGGTAATGAACACTGAAGCTTTCTTT; cdr3_aa: CASTRVMNTEAFF
j_call: TRBJ2-3; v_call: TRBV10-1; d_call: .; clone_size: .; cdr3_nt: TGCGCCAGCAGTCCCAATGGGAGGCTAGGGACAGATACGCAGTATTTT; cdr3_aa: CASSPNGRLGTDTQYF
j_call: TRBJ1-4; v_call: TRBV5-4; d_call: TRBD1; clone_size: few; cdr3_nt: TGTGCCAGCAGCTTCGGGCAGGGGGATGAAAAACTGTTTTTT; cdr3_aa: CASSFGQGDEKLFF
j_call: TRBJ2-7; v_call: TRBV5-1; d_call: .; clone_size: .; cdr3_nt: TGCGCCAGCAGCTTGGTGCTACCTTTAGGAGGCGAGCAGTACTTC; cdr3_aa: CASSLVLPLGGEQYF
j_call: TRBJ2-7; v_call: TRBV7-9; d_call: .; clone_size: .; cdr3_nt: TGTGCCAGCAGCTTACTCGGACTGAGCTATTCCGCGTACGAGCAGTACTTC; cdr3_aa: CASSLLGLSYSAYEQYF
j_call: TRBJ1-2; v_call: TRBV7-9; d_call: .; clone_size: once; cdr3_nt: TGTTCCAGCAGCGAGGGACAATATGGCTACACCTTC; cdr3_aa: CSSSEGQYGYTF
j_call: TRBJ1-5; v_call: TRBV7-2; d_call: .; clone_size: .; cdr3_nt: TGTGCCAGCAGCTTAGAAGGCGTTGGGGGGGTTCAGAATCAGCCCCAGCATTTT; cdr3_aa: CASSLEGVGGVQNQPQHF
j_call: TRBJ2-2; v_call: TRBV18; d_call: .; clone_size: .; cdr3_nt: TGTGCCAGCTCACCACCTAGCCGGAACACCGGGGAGCTGTTTTTT; cdr3_aa: CASSPPSRNTGELFF
j_call: TRBJ2-7; v_call: TRBV19; d_call: TRBD2; clone_size: .; cdr3_nt: TGTGCCAATCGATACCACCGACTAGCGGGGCCCTACGAGCAGTACTTC; cdr3_aa: CANRYHRLAGPYEQYF
j_call: TRBJ1-4; v_call: TRBV19; d_call: TRBD1; clone_size: few; cdr3_nt: TGTGCCAGTACCCGGGCCGGGACAGAGAGTGAAAAACTGTTTTTT; cdr3_aa: CASTRAGTESEKLFF
j_call: TRBJ1-2; v_call: TRBV12-5; d_call: TRBD1; clone_size: .; cdr3_nt: TGTGCTAGTGGTTCACTGGGGACGGGACAGGTTGAAACTTTTGGCTACACCTTC; cdr3_aa: CASGSLGTGQVETFGYTF
j_call: TRBJ2-7; v_call: TRBV7-8; d_call: .; clone_size: .; cdr3_nt: TGTGCCAGCAGCCCTAAGGGGGGGGCAAGGGGGATCGAGCAGTACTTC; cdr3_aa: CASSPKGGARGIEQYF
j_call: TRBJ2-4; v_call: TRBV7-2; d_call: .; clone_size: .; cdr3_nt: TGTGCCAGCAGCTTGGACCATAGCGGTATGGGACAGTACTTC; cdr3_aa: CASSLDHSGMGQYF
j_call: TRBJ2-7; v_call: TRBV19; d_call: TRBD2; clone_size: .; cdr3_nt: TGTGCCAGTAGTATGGTCGCGGGGAGCGGGAGTTCCTACGAGCAGTACTTC; cdr3_aa: CASSMVAGSGSSYEQYF
j_call: TRBJ1-4; v_call: TRBV6-6; d_call: TRBD1; clone_size: .; cdr3_nt: TGTGCCAGCAGTGACGGAGGGGGCGGAAATGAAAAACTGTTTTTT; cdr3_aa: CASSDGGGGNEKLFF
j_call: TRBJ1-1; v_call: TRBV9; d_call: TRBD1; clone_size: .; cdr3_nt: TGTGCCAGCAGCGCGGGACAGGGTAACACTGAAGCTTTCTTT; cdr3_aa: CASSAGQGNTEAFF
j_call: TRBJ1-2; v_call: TRBV7-9; d_call: .; clone_size: .; cdr3_nt: TGTTCCAGCAGCTTTAGTGTCTATGGCTACACCTTC; cdr3_aa: CSSSFSVYGYTF
j_call: TRBJ2-2; v_call: TRBV5-1; d_call: TRBD2; clone_size: .; cdr3_nt: TGCGCCAGCAGCTTAGGGACTAGCGGGAGGAACACCGGGGAGCTGTTTTTT; cdr3_aa: CASSLGTSGRNTGELFF
j_call: TRBJ1-6; v_call: TRBV5-6; d_call: .; clone_size: .; cdr3_nt: TGTGCCAGCAGCTTGATTAATCCAGGGAATTCACCCCTCCACTTT; cdr3_aa: CASSLINPGNSPLHF
j_call: TRBJ1-4; v_call: TRBV13; d_call: .; clone_size: .; cdr3_nt: TGTGCCAGCAGCTTACGTGGGCAGGGGCGAGAAAAACTGTTTTTT; cdr3_aa: CASSLRGQGREKLFF
j_call: TRBJ2-5; v_call: TRBV5-1; d_call: .; clone_size: .; cdr3_nt: TGCGCCAGCAGCCTGATCCTTACAGGGTTGGAGGAGACCCAGTACTTC; cdr3_aa: CASSLILTGLEETQYF
j_call: TRBJ1-4; v_call: TRBV6-5; d_call: TRBD1; clone_size: few; cdr3_nt: TGTGCCAGCAGTACCGGGACAGCTCGGGAAAAACTGTTTTTT; cdr3_aa: CASSTGTAREKLFF
j_call: TRBJ1-4; v_call: TRBV29-1; d_call: .; clone_size: .; cdr3_nt: TGCAGCGTAGGGGGAGTACTGGATGAAAAACTGTTTTTT; cdr3_aa: CSVGGVLDEKLFF
j_call: TRBJ2-5; v_call: TRBV5-4; d_call: .; clone_size: once; cdr3_nt: TGTGCCAGCAGCGTTGCAAACCCGGGGCAAGAGACCCAGTACTTC; cdr3_aa: CASSVANPGQETQYF
j_call: TRBJ2-1; v_call: TRBV2; d_call: .; clone_size: .; cdr3_nt: TGTGCCAGCAGCGCGGGTCTCTTC; cdr3_aa: CASSAGLF
j_call: TRBJ2-5; v_call: TRBV5-4; d_call: TRBD2; clone_size: .; cdr3_nt: TGTGCCAGCAGCCCGAGGACTAGCCAAGAGACCCAGTACTTC; cdr3_aa: CASSPRTSQETQYF
j_call: TRBJ2-1; v_call: TRBV5-8; d_call: .; clone_size: .; cdr3_nt: TGTGCCAGCAGCCGTAGGAGCTCCTACAATGAGCAGTTCTTC; cdr3_aa: CASSRRSSYNEQFF
j_call: TRBJ1-1; v_call: TRBV7-3; d_call: .; clone_size: once; cdr3_nt: TGTGCCAGCAGCTTAATTGGAGGCACTGAAGCTTTCTTT; cdr3_aa: CASSLIGGTEAFF
j_call: TRBJ2-3; v_call: TRBV6-4; d_call: TRBD2; clone_size: .; cdr3_nt: TGTGCCAGCAGAGGACTAGCGGAGGCAGATACGCAGTATTTT; cdr3_aa: CASRGLAEADTQYF
j_call: TRBJ2-7; v_call: TRBV10-3; d_call: .; clone_size: .; cdr3_nt: TGTGCCATCAGTGAGTCCTACCTTGTGGACAGAAAAATCTACGAGCAGTACTTC; cdr3_aa: CAISESYLVDRKIYEQYF
j_call: TRBJ1-5; v_call: TRBV28; d_call: .; clone_size: .; cdr3_nt: TGTGCCAGCAGTTTATGGGGAGTCCTCAATCAGCCCCAGCATTTT; cdr3_aa: CASSLWGVLNQPQHF
j_call: TRBJ1-4; v_call: TRBV29-1; d_call: TRBD1; clone_size: .; cdr3_nt: TGCAGCGTCCGGGACAGGGGTGAAAAACTGTTTTTT; cdr3_aa: CSVRDRGEKLFF
j_call: TRBJ2-5; v_call: TRBV7-3; d_call: TRBD1; clone_size: .; cdr3_nt: TGTGCCAGCAGCTTAAGCCCGGGACAGGGAAAGACCCAGTACTTC; cdr3_aa: CASSLSPGQGKTQYF
j_call: TRBJ2-7; v_call: TRBV6-1; d_call: .; clone_size: once; cdr3_nt: TGTGCCAGCAGGGAAGGGGTCGGGGTCTACTACGAGCAGTACTTC; cdr3_aa: CASREGVGVYYEQYF
j_call: TRBJ2-3; v_call: TRBV7-9; d_call: .; clone_size: .; cdr3_nt: TGTGCCAGCAGCTTAGTAGGGGAAGATACGCAGTATTTT; cdr3_aa: CASSLVGEDTQYF
j_call: TRBJ2-1; v_call: TRBV6-1; d_call: TRBD1; clone_size: .; cdr3_nt: TGTGCCAGCAGTCCATTGGCGGGACAGGGAAATGAGCAGTTCTTC; cdr3_aa: CASSPLAGQGNEQFF
j_call: TRBJ1-1; v_call: TRBV7-8; d_call: TRBD1; clone_size: .; cdr3_nt: TGTGCCAGCAGTCTGGACAGGGACACTGAAGCTTTCTTT; cdr3_aa: CASSLDRDTEAFF
j_call: TRBJ1-3; v_call: TRBV6-5; d_call: TRBD1; clone_size: .; cdr3_nt: TGTGCCAGCAGTTATTCGGACAGGGCATCTGGAAACACCATATATTTT; cdr3_aa: CASSYSDRASGNTIYF
j_call: TRBJ2-2; v_call: TRBV7-2; d_call: TRBD2; clone_size: .; cdr3_nt: TGTGCCAGCAGCTTACAGGGTGGCGGGGGTGGGACCGGGGAGCTGTTTTTT; cdr3_aa: CASSLQGGGGGTGELFF
j_call: TRBJ1-2; v_call: TRBV27; d_call: .; clone_size: .; cdr3_nt: TGTGCCAGCAGTTTATTCCCAGGGGACTATGGCTACACCTTC; cdr3_aa: CASSLFPGDYGYTF
j_call: TRBJ2-7; v_call: TRBV9; d_call: .; clone_size: .; cdr3_nt: TGTGCCAGCAGCGTAGTATGGAGTGGCAACGAGCAGTACTTC; cdr3_aa: CASSVVWSGNEQYF
j_call: TRBJ2-3; v_call: TRBV15; d_call: .; clone_size: .; cdr3_nt: TGTGCCACCAGCAATCGGGGCACAGATACGCAGTATTTT; cdr3_aa: CATSNRGTDTQYF
j_call: TRBJ2-1; v_call: TRBV7-9; d_call: TRBD2; clone_size: .; cdr3_nt: TGTGCCAGCAGCTTATTAAGAGGGGGACTAGCGGACTCCTACAATGAGCAGTTCTTC; cdr3_aa: CASSLLRGGLADSYNEQFF
j_call: TRBJ2-5; v_call: TRBV5-1; d_call: .; clone_size: .; cdr3_nt: TGCGCCAGCAGCTGGGACACCCAGTTACAGGGGACCCAGTACTTC; cdr3_aa: CASSWDTQLQGTQYF
j_call: TRBJ2-5; v_call: TRBV7-6; d_call: .; clone_size: .; cdr3_nt: TGTACCAGCAGCTTGCGTAGGCCGGGACAACTCCAAGAGACCCAGTACTTC; cdr3_aa: CTSSLRRPGQLQETQYF
j_call: TRBJ1-1; v_call: TRBV14; d_call: .; clone_size: .; cdr3_nt: TGTGCCAGCAGCCGGAACAGGGTGAAGAACACTGAAGCTTTCTTT; cdr3_aa: CASSRNRVKNTEAFF
j_call: TRBJ2-7; v_call: TRBV6-1; d_call: .; clone_size: .; cdr3_nt: TGTGCCAGCAGTGAAGAGGTCGGGGGGCGGTACGAGCAGTACTTC; cdr3_aa: CASSEEVGGRYEQYF
j_call: TRBJ1-3; v_call: TRBV7-9; d_call: TRBD1; clone_size: .; cdr3_nt: TGTGCCAGCAGCTTAAGACAGGGGTCTGGAAACACCATATATTTT; cdr3_aa: CASSLRQGSGNTIYF
j_call: TRBJ2-4; v_call: TRBV2; d_call: TRBD1; clone_size: .; cdr3_nt: TGTGCCAGCAGAAAGGGGCAGGGGGCTGGGGACATTCAGTACTTC; cdr3_aa: CASRKGQGAGDIQYF
j_call: TRBJ2-3; v_call: TRBV7-4; d_call: TRBD2; clone_size: .; cdr3_nt: TGTGCCAGCAGCCCAAAACTAGCGGGGGGCACAGATACGCAGTATTTT; cdr3_aa: CASSPKLAGGTDTQYF
j_call: TRBJ2-5; v_call: TRBV5-1; d_call: TRBD2; clone_size: .; cdr3_nt: TGCGCCAGCAGCTTGACTAGCGGGGGGATGGAAAAAGAGACCCAGTACTTC; cdr3_aa: CASSLTSGGMEKETQYF
j_call: TRBJ2-7; v_call: TRBV27; d_call: .; clone_size: .; cdr3_nt: TGTGCCAGCATCGCTTTCAGGGGTTTCAGTTACGAGCAGTACTTC; cdr3_aa: CASIAFRGFSYEQYF